These 17 T cell receptor beta chains came from one sample sequenced in a study of early T cells in non-severe SARS-CoV-2 infection. In TCRdb, the 5' RACE reads were re-called with MiXCR into one record per CDR3 protein. Of approximately 84,000 distinct CDR3 sequences in the sample, 15% were seen once. Source material: whole blood. Source of these receptors: an adult who was a healthcare worker with PCR-confirmed SARS-CoV-2 infection or an uninfected control (not recorded which).

This clonotype came up a few times. The chain links TRBV10-1 to TRBJ1-1, with D possibly TRBD1 on 5 matching bases. The CDR3 is 13 residues long. The germline V gene has CDR1 WNHNN and CDR2 SYGVQD (reference sequence). V was pared by 6 bases and J by 1 base, with 9 bases between. Here the CDR3 DNA reads TGCGCCAGCAGAGAGGGACCGAACACTGAAGCTTTCTTT. As protein: CASREGPNTEAFF.

This clonotype was detected only a few times. The chain combines TRBV18 with TRBJ2-6; D unclear. The germline V gene has CDR1 KGHSH and CDR2 LQKENI. This CDR3 is built from 13 residues. The V end lost 8 bases, the J end lost 2 bases, and 7 bases lay between the germline ends. CDR3 in amino acids: CASGNTGANVLTF. The DNA of the CDR3 is TGTGCCAGCGGAAATACTGGGGCCAACGTCCTGACTTTC.

The chain combines TRBV20-1 with TRBJ1-6; D is unclear. The germline V gene has CDR1 DFQATT and CDR2 SNEGSKA (reference sequence). The CDR3 runs 13 residues. The V end lost 1 base, the J end lost 10 bases, and 11 bases lay between the germline ends. CDR3 sequence reads: CSARGKLSSPLHF. CDR3 in DNA: TGCAGTGCTAGAGGGAAGTTGTCGTCACCCCTCCACTTT.

In its sample, this clonotype was seen a few times. J is TRBJ2-1 and V is TRBV4-3; tentatively, D is TRBD2 (6 bases). CDR3 length equals 13 residues. V was trimmed by 1 base and J by 7 bases, leaving 8 bases between them. CDR1 is LGHNA, CDR2 YSLEER, per germline. The CDR3 sequence: CASSQARGNEQFF. CDR3 in DNA: TGCGCCAGCAGCCAAGCGCGGGGAAATGAGCAGTTCTTC.

This clonotype was recorded at least ten times. The J gene is TRBJ1-1, the V gene TRBV6-6; no clear D. CDR3 length equals 17 residues. Trimming took 2 bases from V and 3 from J, leaving 19 bases between them. Germline assignment: CDR1 MNHNY and CDR2 SVGAGI (reference sequence). The CDR3, as DNA: TGTGCCAGCAGTTACGGCCTCCCATCATCCCCATACACTGAAGCTTTCTTT. Its translation is CASSYGLPSSPYTEAFF.

V and J are TRBV5-4 and TRBJ1-2, with a tentative D call TRBD1 (5 bases). CDR1 is SGHNT, CDR2 YYREEE, per germline (reference sequence). The CDR3 covers 14 residues. Trimming took 0 bases from V and 1 from J, leaving 7 bases between them. The chain's CDR3 is CASSLDRSNYGYTF. The CDR3 region has the DNA TGTGCCAGCAGCTTGGACAGGAGTAACTATGGCTACACCTTC.

There are a few counts of this clonotype. The rearrangement links TRBV6-5 to TRBJ2-1; D ambiguous. V was shortened by 8 bases and J by 3 bases, with 17 bases between the two germline ends. Per germline, CDR1 MNHEY and CDR2 SVGAGI. This CDR3 spans 15 amino acids. The CDR3 DNA follows: TGTGCCAGCTCGAACCGGCTAGGAGTCTACAATGAGCAGTTCTTC. Amino acid sequence: CASSNRLGVYNEQFF.

This sequence joins TRBV6-6 and TRBJ2-3, with TRBD1 matching 7 bases. The V segment lost 6 bases and the J segment 4 bases; nucleotides outside the gene matches: 7. CDR3 size: 14 residues. From germline, CDR1 is MNHNY and CDR2 SVGAGI (reference sequence). In DNA form, the CDR3 reads TGTGCCAGCAGCCTCCGACAGGGATCAGATACGCAGTATTTT. It codes for CASSLRQGSDTQYF.

The rearrangement joins TRBV28 to TRBJ2-7; no clear D gene. The length of the CDR3 is 12 residues. V was clipped by 3 bases and J by 6 bases, with 9 bases between them. The V gene's germline CDR1 is MDHEN and CDR2 SYDVKM. The CDR3 reads CASSFLRAEQYF. CDR3 DNA sequence: TGTGCCAGCAGTTTTTTGCGAGCCGAGCAGTACTTC.

The V and J genes are TRBV29-1 and TRBJ1-3; D is possibly TRBD1 (5 bases). The CDR3 consists of 12 residues. The germline V gene has CDR1 SQVTM and CDR2 ANQGSEA. V was cut by 0 bases and J by 7 bases, with 7 bases left in between. DNA of the CDR3: TGCAGCGTTGAAGAACGGGGGAACACCATATATTTT. It specifies CSVEERGNTIYF.

The sample holds a few counts of this clonotype. The chain combines TRBV6-4 with TRBJ2-1, with D possibly matching TRBD1 (6 bases). Germline lookup yields CDR1 MRHNA and CDR2 SNTAGT. V lost 0 bases and J 4 bases, leaving 13 bases between the germline ends. The CDR3 runs 16 residues. CDR3 in amino acids: CASSDSGLRGYNEQFF. In DNA, the CDR3 is TGTGCCAGCAGTGACTCGGGTCTCAGGGGTTACAATGAGCAGTTCTTC.

This clonotype came up a few times. The rearrangement uses TRBV28 and TRBJ1-5; D is undetermined. V shed 3 bases and J shed 7 bases, with 7 bases lying between them. Germline V lookup: CDR1 MDHEN, CDR2 SYDVKM. This CDR3 spans 12 amino acids. CDR3 bases: TGTGCCAGCAGTTTCTCCCGCCAGCCCCAGCATTTT. Translation gives CASSFSRQPQHF.

The rearrangement uses TRBV12-3 or TRBV12-4 and TRBJ2-7, with TRBD1 matching over 7 bases. The CDR3 consists of 13 residues. Losses at the gene ends were 6 bases for V and 1 base for J; bases not matched to a gene: 3. CDR3 DNA sequence: TGTGCCAGCAGCTTGGGACAGTCCTACGAGCAGTACTTC. It specifies CASSLGQSYEQYF.

With respect to this clonotype: The missing conserved phenylalanine or tryptophan at the end of this CDR3 makes a read error likely. V is TRBV24-1 and J is TRBJ2-1; 9 positions match TRBD2. Unmatched junction bases numbered 11, after V lost 7 bases and J lost 8 bases. The CDR3 loop spans 15 amino acids. Germline loops: CDR1 KGHDR, CDR2 SFDVKD. The CDR3 spells CATRTSGHQGDEQFS. The DNA for the CDR3 is TGTGCCACCAGAACTAGCGGGCACCAGGGGGATGAGCAGTTCTCC.

The chain combines TRBV11-2 with TRBJ2-1; TRBD2 might be the D (5 bases). This CDR3 comprises 15 residues. Germline assignment: CDR1 SGHAT and CDR2 FQNNGV. Trimming pared 7 bases from V and 4 bases from J, leaving 17 bases between. The CDR3 nucleotides are TGTGCCAGCACTCTTGAGACGGGATATTACAATGAGCAGTTCTTC. Amino acids: CASTLETGYYNEQFF.

The chain recombines TRBV28 with TRBJ2-1; tentatively, D is TRBD2 (5 bases). CDR1 MDHEN and CDR2 SYDVKM come from the germline V gene. V gave up 6 bases and J gave up 10 bases, with 13 bases separating them. The CDR3 contains 12 residues. The CDR3 spells CASSPLKREQFF. DNA of the CDR3: TGTGCCAGCAGCCCATTAAAGCGGGAGCAGTTCTTC.

The J gene is TRBJ2-5, the V gene TRBV7-6, with D tentatively TRBD2 (7 bases). With 10 bases removed from V and 2 bases from J, the gap between germline ends came to 14 bases. The CDR3 consists of 13 residues. Germline V gene data show CDR1 as SGHVS and CDR2 as FNYEAQ. The chain's CDR3 is CATGGPVQETQYF. The CDR3 nucleotides read TGTGCCACCGGGGGGCCGGTACAAGAGACCCAGTACTTC.